The rows below give T cell receptor beta chains drawn from one sample of a study of CD8 T cells in Susac syndrome. TCRdb recomputed calls from the immunoSEQ multiplex PCR reads with MiXCR, one row per CDR3 protein. The table includes fewer than 200,000 distinct CDR3 sequences, roughly 95% detected once. The sequenced sample consisted of CD8+ T cells from PBMCs. These receptors all come from a human donor with multiple sclerosis. Each CDR3 is given with its conserved first and last residue. The order of the fields is J gene, clone size, D gene, V gene, CDR3 protein, CDR3 DNA. The D gene is left open where the match is weak. Some rows mark clone size as missing; the rest say once, few, many or name a class of expanded clone.

J gene: TRBJ1-6; clone size: -; D gene: -; V gene: TRBV6-2/TRBV6-3; CDR3 protein: CASSYPFRTLHF; CDR3 DNA: TGTGCCAGCAGTTACCCGTTTAGGACCCTCCACTTT
J gene: TRBJ2-1; clone size: -; D gene: TRBD1; V gene: TRBV3-1; CDR3 protein: CASSQHRDRAEFF; CDR3 DNA: TGTGCCAGCAGCCAACACCGGGACAGGGCCGAGTTCTTC
J gene: TRBJ1-2; clone size: -; D gene: TRBD1; V gene: TRBV28; CDR3 protein: CASSLQRGLSYGYTF; CDR3 DNA: TGTGCCAGCAGTTTGCAGAGGGGGCTCAGCTATGGCTACACCTTC
J gene: TRBJ2-7; clone size: -; D gene: TRBD1; V gene: TRBV28; CDR3 protein: CASSKLGTGLLSYEQYF; CDR3 DNA: TGTGCCAGCAGTAAGCTAGGGACAGGGTTGCTCTCCTACGAGCAGTACTTC
J gene: TRBJ2-7; clone size: -; D gene: -; V gene: TRBV11-3; CDR3 protein: CASSFRDSFSYEQYF; CDR3 DNA: TGTGCCAGCAGCTTCCGCGACAGCTTCTCCTACGAGCAGTACTTC
J gene: TRBJ1-2; clone size: -; D gene: -; V gene: TRBV13; CDR3 protein: CASSFGTAGGYTF; CDR3 DNA: TGTGCCAGCAGCTTCGGGACGGCGGGGGGCTACACCTTC
J gene: TRBJ2-2; clone size: -; D gene: -; V gene: TRBV25-1; CDR3 protein: CASSPELFF; CDR3 DNA: TGTGCCAGCAGTCCGGAGCTGTTTTTT
J gene: TRBJ2-1; clone size: -; D gene: TRBD2; V gene: TRBV29-1; CDR3 protein: CSLAGSTYNEQFF; CDR3 DNA: TGCAGCCTAGCGGGGAGCACCTACAATGAGCAGTTCTTC
J gene: TRBJ2-7; clone size: -; D gene: -; V gene: TRBV12-5; CDR3 protein: CASALGNSYEQYF; CDR3 DNA: TGTGCTAGTGCCTTGGGGAACTCGTACGAGCAGTACTTC
J gene: TRBJ1-1; clone size: -; D gene: -; V gene: TRBV29-1; CDR3 protein: CSALPTGNTEAFF; CDR3 DNA: TGCAGCGCTTTACCGACAGGGAACACTGAAGCTTTCTTT
J gene: TRBJ2-3; clone size: -; D gene: TRBD1; V gene: TRBV4-1; CDR3 protein: CASSPLMDRRLGDTQYF; CDR3 DNA: TGCGCCAGCAGCCCGCTCATGGACAGGCGGCTGGGGGATACGCAGTATTTT
J gene: TRBJ2-1; clone size: -; D gene: -; V gene: TRBV13; CDR3 protein: CASSLVGAGFNEQFF; CDR3 DNA: TGTGCCAGCAGCTTAGTCGGGGCCGGATTTAATGAGCAGTTCTTC
J gene: TRBJ2-5; clone size: -; D gene: -; V gene: TRBV7-9; CDR3 protein: CASSPIRSETQYF; CDR3 DNA: TGTGCCAGCAGCCCTATAAGGTCCGAGACCCAGTACTTC
J gene: TRBJ1-4; clone size: -; D gene: -; V gene: TRBV27; CDR3 protein: CASRKRELAEKLFF; CDR3 DNA: TGTGCCAGCAGGAAACGGGAGCTAGCGGAAAAACTGTTTTTT
J gene: TRBJ2-2; clone size: -; D gene: -; V gene: TRBV19; CDR3 protein: CASSMDGEGELFF; CDR3 DNA: TGTGCCAGTAGTATGGACGGCGAAGGGGAGCTGTTTTTT
J gene: TRBJ2-7; clone size: -; D gene: -; V gene: TRBV4-1; CDR3 protein: CASSQWGFSDEQYF; CDR3 DNA: TGCGCCAGCAGCCAGTGGGGCTTTAGTGACGAGCAGTACTTC
J gene: TRBJ2-1; clone size: -; D gene: TRBD1; V gene: TRBV2; CDR3 protein: CASSEPAGGDEQFF; CDR3 DNA: TGTGCCAGCAGTGAACCGGCAGGGGGCGATGAGCAGTTCTTC
J gene: TRBJ1-1; clone size: -; D gene: TRBD1; V gene: TRBV29-1; CDR3 protein: CSAGQGGAFF; CDR3 DNA: TGCAGCGCCGGACAGGGAGGAGCTTTCTTT
J gene: TRBJ1-2; clone size: once; D gene: -; V gene: TRBV20-1; CDR3 protein: CSARGIVDGYTF; CDR3 DNA: TGCAGTGCTAGGGGAATCGTCGATGGCTACACCTTC
J gene: TRBJ2-3; clone size: -; D gene: -; V gene: TRBV27; CDR3 protein: CASKASGRILTDTQYF; CDR3 DNA: TGTGCCAGCAAAGCTTCCGGGCGGATTCTCACAGATACGCAGTATTTT
J gene: TRBJ2-7; clone size: -; D gene: -; V gene: TRBV12-3/TRBV12-4; CDR3 protein: CASSQQGPRGYEQYF; CDR3 DNA: TGTGCCAGCAGTCAACAGGGACCGCGGGGTTACGAGCAGTACTTC
J gene: TRBJ2-2; clone size: -; D gene: TRBD1; V gene: TRBV9; CDR3 protein: CASSVADRGARAGELFF; CDR3 DNA: TGTGCCAGCAGCGTAGCGGACAGGGGTGCTAGGGCCGGGGAGCTGTTTTTT
J gene: TRBJ1-2; clone size: -; D gene: -; V gene: TRBV20-1; CDR3 protein: CSASKGPYGYTF; CDR3 DNA: TGCAGTGCTAGCAAGGGGCCATATGGCTACACCTTC
J gene: TRBJ2-3; clone size: -; D gene: -; V gene: TRBV12-5; CDR3 protein: CASGPPGKGTDTQYF; CDR3 DNA: TGTGCTAGTGGTCCCCCAGGGAAGGGCACAGATACGCAGTATTTT
J gene: TRBJ2-1; clone size: -; D gene: -; V gene: TRBV5-1; CDR3 protein: CASSLEAFSYNEQFF; CDR3 DNA: TGCGCCAGCAGCTTGGAAGCGTTCTCCTACAATGAGCAGTTCTTC
J gene: TRBJ1-2; clone size: -; D gene: -; V gene: TRBV20-1; CDR3 protein: CSARFHSGGEAAYGYTF; CDR3 DNA: TGCAGTGCTAGATTCCACAGCGGTGGGGAGGCCGCCTATGGCTACACCTTC
J gene: TRBJ1-1; clone size: -; D gene: -; V gene: TRBV7-9; CDR3 protein: CASSHRQAEAFF; CDR3 DNA: TGTGCCAGCAGCCACCGACAAGCTGAAGCTTTCTTT
J gene: TRBJ2-5; clone size: -; D gene: -; V gene: TRBV27; CDR3 protein: CASSFRGNFETQYF; CDR3 DNA: TGTGCCAGCAGTTTCCGGGGTAATTTTGAGACCCAGTACTTC
J gene: TRBJ1-2; clone size: -; D gene: -; V gene: TRBV27; CDR3 protein: CASSLGGLIGYTF; CDR3 DNA: TGTGCCAGCAGCCTGGGGGGACTGATTGGCTACACCTTC
J gene: TRBJ1-3; clone size: -; D gene: -; V gene: TRBV2; CDR3 protein: CASSRTAHSGNTIYF; CDR3 DNA: TGTGCCAGCAGTAGGACGGCTCACTCTGGAAACACCATATATTTT
J gene: TRBJ2-7; clone size: -; D gene: -; V gene: TRBV19; CDR3 protein: CASSNPQGPYEQYF; CDR3 DNA: TGTGCCAGTAGTAACCCTCAGGGACCCTACGAGCAGTACTTC
J gene: TRBJ2-1; clone size: -; D gene: -; V gene: TRBV29-1; CDR3 protein: CSVEDYGFF; CDR3 DNA: TGCAGCGTTGAAGATTACGGGTTCTTC
J gene: TRBJ2-7; clone size: -; D gene: -; V gene: TRBV12-3/TRBV12-4; CDR3 protein: CASSPSTHHEQYF; CDR3 DNA: TGTGCCAGCAGTCCTTCGACGCACCACGAGCAGTACTTC
J gene: TRBJ1-1; clone size: -; D gene: -; V gene: TRBV29-1; CDR3 protein: CSVLFGGGSTEAFF; CDR3 DNA: TGCAGCGTCTTGTTCGGGGGCGGGAGCACTGAAGCTTTCTTT
J gene: TRBJ2-5; clone size: -; D gene: TRBD2; V gene: TRBV28; CDR3 protein: CASSLSSGEQETQYF; CDR3 DNA: TGTGCCAGCAGTTTGTCTAGCGGGGAACAAGAGACCCAGTACTTC
J gene: TRBJ1-6; clone size: -; D gene: -; V gene: TRBV11-2; CDR3 protein: CASSLGPADYNSPLHF; CDR3 DNA: TGTGCCAGCAGCTTAGGGCCCGCAGACTATAATTCACCCCTCCACTTT
J gene: TRBJ2-7; clone size: -; D gene: -; V gene: TRBV9; CDR3 protein: CASSPGRYEQYF; CDR3 DNA: TGTGCCAGCAGCCCCGGGAGATACGAGCAGTACTTC